The clone carrying this T cell receptor (beta chain) has more than one count but fewer than ten. The data originate from a study of T cell responses to AZD1222 COVID-19 vaccine. With 6 bases removed from V and 0 bases from J, the gap between germline ends came to 12 bases. Germline V CDR1 and CDR2: SGHTA, FQGNSA. The CDR3 has 14 residues. TCRdb's copy holds only in-frame clones and misses some; the assay was immunoSEQ multiplex PCR. This table has roughly 97,000 clones, around nine tenths appearing once. The sample here was peripheral blood, taken 28 days after the second dose of the MenACWY control vaccine. The chain joins TRBV7-2 to TRBJ2-7; weak D call: TRBD1 (5 bases). This receptor was taken from an adult who received the MenACWY meningococcal vaccine as a control. CDR3 coding DNA: TGTGCCAGCAGGCCGATAAGGGGCTCCTACGAGCAGTACTTC. Translated, it gives CASRPIRGSYEQYF. Together with reference TRBV7-2 and TRBJ2-7, the CDR3 gives the full variable domain: GAGVSQSPSNKVTEKGKDVELRCDPISGHTALYWYRQSLGQGLEFLIYFQGNSAPDKSGLPSDRFSAERTGGSVSTLTIQRTQQEDSAVYLCASRPIRGSYEQYFGPGTRLTVT.